These 11 T cell receptor beta chains share one sample of origin, sequenced in a study of T cell responses to AZD1222 COVID-19 vaccine. TCRdb's copy holds only in-frame clones and misses some; the assay was immunoSEQ multiplex PCR. The sample has more than 150,000 clones, approximately 91% seen once. The sequenced sample was peripheral blood, obtained after recovery from COVID-19. The receptor set was obtained from an adult who had recovered from COVID-19.

The gene calls are TRBV5-1 and TRBJ1-2; 11 bases fit TRBD1. The V and J ends lost 0 bases and 8 bases, in that order; junction bases with no gene match: 6. Germline CDR1 SGHRS, CDR2 YFSETQ. This CDR3 has 15 amino acids. CDR3 DNA sequence: TGCGCCAGCAGCTTGGCCGGGACAGGGGGGCAAGGCTACACCTTC. It encodes CASSLAGTGGQGYTF. Full variable domain (outside the CDR3, taken from reference TRBV5-1 and TRBJ1-2): KAGVTQTPRYLIKTRGQQVTLSCSPISGHRSVSWYQQTPGQGLQFLFEYFSETQRNKGNFPGRFSGRQFSNSRSEMNVSTLELGDSALYLCASSLAGTGGQGYTFGSGTRLTVV.

The rearrangement uses TRBV28 and TRBJ1-4; a possible D gene is TRBD1 (5 bases). V lost 6 bases and J 10 bases, leaving 9 bases between the germline ends. This CDR3 is 11 amino acids long. Germline V CDR1 and CDR2: MDHEN, SYDVKM. CDR3: CASRRGLKLFF. The CDR3 DNA reads TGTGCCAGCAGGAGGGGCCTAAAACTGTTTTTT. The full variable domain, completed using reference TRBV28 and TRBJ1-4, is DVKVTQSSRYLVKRTGEKVFLECVQDMDHENMFWYRQDPGLGLRLIYFSYDVKMKEKGDIPEGYSVSREKKERFSLILESASTNQTSMYLCASRRGLKLFFGSGTQLSVL.

The gene calls are TRBV27 and TRBJ2-7, with D perhaps matching TRBD2 (6 bases). Germline assignment: CDR1 MNHEY and CDR2 SMNVEV (reference sequence). Trimming left V 4 bases short and J 3 bases short, with 10 bases between. The CDR3 length is 13 residues. The CDR3 coding sequence is TGTGCCAGCAGTTCGGCGCGGGGCTACGAGCAGTACTTC. It yields the protein CASSSARGYEQYF.

The rearrangement uses TRBV5-5 and TRBJ1-2; D perhaps matches TRBD1 (6 bases). Deletions cut 3 bases from V and 2 bases from J, with 14 bases between. CDR1 is SGHKS and CDR2 is YYEKEE in the germline V gene (reference sequence). This CDR3 has 15 amino acids. The CDR3 nucleotides read TGTGCCAGCAGCTGGGGGGCTGGGGCAAACTATGGCTACACCTTC. Its translation: CASSWGAGANYGYTF.

The rearrangement uses TRBV2 and TRBJ2-4, with D possibly matching TRBD2 (5 bases). This CDR3 is built from 15 residues. The germline V and J ends were trimmed by 4 bases and 7 bases, with 17 bases remaining between them. CDR1 SNHLY and CDR2 FYNNEI come from the germline V gene. As DNA, the CDR3 is TGTGCCAGCAGTGGGGGAAACGGGCCGGGGAACATTCAGTACTTC. Residues: CASSGGNGPGNIQYF.

A few counts support this clone. The V gene is TRBV14, the J gene TRBJ1-6, with a tentative D call TRBD1 (5 bases). Germline CDR1 reads SGHDN; CDR2 reads FVKESK. The CDR3 consists of 15 residues. Trimming pared 3 bases from V and 9 bases from J, leaving 15 bases between. The CDR3 spells CASSQGGVGISPLHF. Here the CDR3 DNA reads TGTGCCAGCAGCCAGGGGGGGGTCGGCATTTCACCCCTCCACTTT. Together with reference TRBV14 and TRBJ1-6, the CDR3 gives the full variable domain: EAGVTQFPSHSVIEKGQTVTLRCDPISGHDNLYWYRRVMGKEIKFLLHFVKESKQDESGMPNNRFLAERTGGTYSTLKVQPAELEDSGVYFCASSQGGVGISPLHFGNGTRLTVT.

This clone was counted once. The chain has TRBV5-4 and TRBJ2-4; the match to TRBD1 covers 11 bases. This CDR3 spans 17 amino acids. Germline-derived CDR1 and CDR2 are SGHNT and YYREEE (reference sequence). V lost 3 bases, J lost 6 bases, and 11 bases stayed unmatched. The CDR3 nucleotides are TGTGCCAGCAGCTGGGGTGTAGGACAGGGGGCGGGAAACATTCAGTACTTC. Its translation is CASSWGVGQGAGNIQYF.

A remark on this clone: An end of the junction differs from the germline gene, which may be a read error. The chain links TRBV28 to TRBJ1-2, with a weak D call TRBD1 (6 bases). CDR3 length: 11 residues. The V gene's germline CDR1 is MDHEN and CDR2 SYDVKM. CDR3: CTTGTNYGYTF. CDR3 coding DNA: TGCACGACAGGAACCAACTATGGCTACACCTTC.

The chain joins TRBV6-5 to TRBJ2-7, with TRBD1 identical over 7 bases. CDR1 and CDR2 (germline): MNHEY, SVGAGI. With V trimmed by 0 bases and J by 0 bases, 2 bases remained unmatched. This CDR3 is 15 amino acids long. This CDR3 reads CASSYSRDSSYEQYF. In DNA, the CDR3 is TGTGCCAGCAGTTACTCTCGGGACAGCTCCTACGAGCAGTACTTC.

CDR3 residues: CASSQERDGNTIYF. The CDR3 nucleotides read TGTGCCAGCAGCCAAGAAAGGGACGGAAACACCATATATTTT. The rearrangement joins TRBV4-2 to TRBJ1-3; D is possibly TRBD1 (5 bases). Germline-derived CDR1 and CDR2 are LGHNA and YNFKEQ. The CDR3 is made up of 14 amino acids. The V end lost 0 bases, the J end lost 4 bases, and 7 bases lay between the germline ends.

The chain has TRBV6-5 and TRBJ1-1; D gene unclear. The germline gives CDR1 MNHEY, CDR2 SVGAGI. Trimming shortened V by 6 bases and J by 1 base, and 9 bases separated the two germline ends. This CDR3 region has 13 residues. The CDR3: CASSQARNTEAFF. CDR3 sequence (DNA): TGTGCCAGCAGCCAAGCGAGGAACACTGAAGCTTTCTTT.